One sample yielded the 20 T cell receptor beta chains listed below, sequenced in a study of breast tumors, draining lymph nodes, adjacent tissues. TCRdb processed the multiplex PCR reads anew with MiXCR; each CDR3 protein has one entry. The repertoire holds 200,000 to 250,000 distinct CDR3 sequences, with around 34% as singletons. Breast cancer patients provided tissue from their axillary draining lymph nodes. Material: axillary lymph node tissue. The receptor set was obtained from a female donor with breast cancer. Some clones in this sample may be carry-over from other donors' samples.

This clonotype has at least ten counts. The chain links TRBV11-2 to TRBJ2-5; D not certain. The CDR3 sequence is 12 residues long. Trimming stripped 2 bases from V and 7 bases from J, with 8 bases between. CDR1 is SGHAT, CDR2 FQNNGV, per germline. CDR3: CASSLSLGTQYF. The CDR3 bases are TGTGCCAGCAGCTTATCCCTAGGGACCCAGTACTTC. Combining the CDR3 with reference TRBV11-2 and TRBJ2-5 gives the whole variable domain EAGVAQSPRYKIIEKRQSVAFWCNPISGHATLYWYQQILGQGPKLLIQFQNNGVVDDSQLPKDRFSAERLKGVDSTLKIQPAKLEDSAVYLCASSLSLGTQYFGPGTRLLVL.

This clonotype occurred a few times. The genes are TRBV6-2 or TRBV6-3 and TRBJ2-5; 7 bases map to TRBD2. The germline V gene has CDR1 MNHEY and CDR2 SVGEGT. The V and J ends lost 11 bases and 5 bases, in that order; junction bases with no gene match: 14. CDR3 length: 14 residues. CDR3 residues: CADDRGVGEETQYF. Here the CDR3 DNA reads TGTGCCGACGACCGGGGGGTAGGGGAGGAGACCCAGTACTTC.

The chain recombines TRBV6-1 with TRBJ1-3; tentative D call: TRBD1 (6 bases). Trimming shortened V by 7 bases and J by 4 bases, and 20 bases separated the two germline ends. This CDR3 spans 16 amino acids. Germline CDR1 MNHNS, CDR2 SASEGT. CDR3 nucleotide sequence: TGTGCCAGCACCCGAACGGTACAGGGCGGGGGAAACACCATATATTTT. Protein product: CASTRTVQGGGNTIYF.

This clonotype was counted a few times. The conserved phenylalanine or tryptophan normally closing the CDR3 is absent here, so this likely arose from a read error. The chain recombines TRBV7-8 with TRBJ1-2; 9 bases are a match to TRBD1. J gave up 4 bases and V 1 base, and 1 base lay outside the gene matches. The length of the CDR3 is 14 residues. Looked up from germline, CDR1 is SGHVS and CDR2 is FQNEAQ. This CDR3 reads CASSLGQGVYGYTL. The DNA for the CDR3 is TGTGCCAGCAGCTTAGGACAGGGGGTCTATGGCTACACCCTC.

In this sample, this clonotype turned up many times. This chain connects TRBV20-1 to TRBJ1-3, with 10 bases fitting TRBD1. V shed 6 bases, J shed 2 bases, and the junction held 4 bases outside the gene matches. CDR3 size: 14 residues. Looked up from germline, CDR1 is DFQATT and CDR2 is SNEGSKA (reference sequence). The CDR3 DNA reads TGCAGTGCGACCGGGACAGGGGCTGGAAACACCATATATTTT. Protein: CSATGTGAGNTIYF.

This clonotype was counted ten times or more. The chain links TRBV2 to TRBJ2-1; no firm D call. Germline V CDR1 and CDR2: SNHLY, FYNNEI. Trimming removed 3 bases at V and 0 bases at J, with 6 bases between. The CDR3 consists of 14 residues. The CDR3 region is CASSDDGSYNEQFF. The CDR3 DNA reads TGTGCCAGCAGTGATGACGGCTCCTACAATGAGCAGTTCTTC.

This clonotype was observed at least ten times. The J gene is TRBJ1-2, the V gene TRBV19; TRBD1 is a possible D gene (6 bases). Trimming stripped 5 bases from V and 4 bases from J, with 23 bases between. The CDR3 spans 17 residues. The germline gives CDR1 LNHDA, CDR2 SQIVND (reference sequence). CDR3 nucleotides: TGTGCCAGTAGTGACACACACAGGGTCTCGGCCTCCTATGGCTACACCTTC. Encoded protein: CASSDTHRVSASYGYTF.

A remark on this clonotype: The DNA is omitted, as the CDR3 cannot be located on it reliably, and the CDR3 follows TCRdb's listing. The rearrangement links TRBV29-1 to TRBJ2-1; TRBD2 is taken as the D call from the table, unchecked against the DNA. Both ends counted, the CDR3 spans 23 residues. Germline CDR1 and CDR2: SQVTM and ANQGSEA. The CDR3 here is CSVEDSALYLCASSLGFSDEQFF.

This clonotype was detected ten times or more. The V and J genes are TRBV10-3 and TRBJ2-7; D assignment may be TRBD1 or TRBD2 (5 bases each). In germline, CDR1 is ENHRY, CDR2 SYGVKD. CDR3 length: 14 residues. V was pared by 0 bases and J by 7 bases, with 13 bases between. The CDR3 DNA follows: TGTGCCATCAGTGAGTCTGGGGGAGCAAGGGAGCAGTACTTC. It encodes CAISESGGAREQYF.

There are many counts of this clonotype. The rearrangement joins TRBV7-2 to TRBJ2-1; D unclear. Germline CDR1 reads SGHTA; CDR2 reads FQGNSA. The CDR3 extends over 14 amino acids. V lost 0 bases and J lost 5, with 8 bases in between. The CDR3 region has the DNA TGTGCCAGCAGCTTAGCGAGGAATAACAATGAGCAGTTCTTC. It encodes CASSLARNNNEQFF.

CDR3 bases: TGTGCCAGCTCACCCTACGGGACTAGCGGGGAGTACAATGAGCAGTTCTTC. Protein product: CASSPYGTSGEYNEQFF. The rearrangement links TRBV18 to TRBJ2-1; 13 bases align to TRBD2. The CDR3 covers 17 residues. J lost 4 bases, V lost 3 bases, and 6 bases had no gene match. Germline lookup yields CDR1 KGHSH and CDR2 LQKENI.

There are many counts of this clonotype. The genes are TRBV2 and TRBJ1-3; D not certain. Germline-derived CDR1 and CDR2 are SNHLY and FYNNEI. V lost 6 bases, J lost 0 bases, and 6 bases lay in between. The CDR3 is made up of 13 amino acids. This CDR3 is CASSAISGNTIYF. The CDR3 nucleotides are TGTGCCAGCAGCGCTATCTCTGGAAACACCATATATTTT.

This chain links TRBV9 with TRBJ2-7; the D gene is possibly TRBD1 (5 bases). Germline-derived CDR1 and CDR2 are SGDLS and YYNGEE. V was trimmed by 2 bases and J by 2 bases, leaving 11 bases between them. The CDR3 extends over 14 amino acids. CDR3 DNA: TGTGCCAGCAGCGTCGGGCAGGGAACCTACGAGCAGTACTTC. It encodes CASSVGQGTYEQYF.

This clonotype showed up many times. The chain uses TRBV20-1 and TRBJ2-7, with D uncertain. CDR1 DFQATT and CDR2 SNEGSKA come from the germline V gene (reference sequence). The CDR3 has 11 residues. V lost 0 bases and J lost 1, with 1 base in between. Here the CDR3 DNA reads TGCAGTGCTAGAGATTCCTACGAGCAGTACTTC. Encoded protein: CSARDSYEQYF.

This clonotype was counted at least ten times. CDR3: CASSQRGNTIYF. The CDR3 DNA reads TGTGCCAGCAGCCAAAGGGGAAACACCATATATTTT. The chain links TRBV3-1 to TRBJ1-3; D is unresolved. V lost 2 bases, J lost 4 bases, and 3 bases lay in between. Germline values: CDR1 LGHDT, CDR2 YNNKEL (reference sequence). The CDR3 is 12 amino acids.

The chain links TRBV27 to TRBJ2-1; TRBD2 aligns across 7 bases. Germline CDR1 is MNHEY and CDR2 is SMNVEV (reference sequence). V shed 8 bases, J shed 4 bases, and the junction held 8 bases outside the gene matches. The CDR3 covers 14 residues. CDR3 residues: CASRGVQPYNEQFF. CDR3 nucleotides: TGTGCCAGCCGGGGGGTCCAACCGTACAATGAGCAGTTCTTC.

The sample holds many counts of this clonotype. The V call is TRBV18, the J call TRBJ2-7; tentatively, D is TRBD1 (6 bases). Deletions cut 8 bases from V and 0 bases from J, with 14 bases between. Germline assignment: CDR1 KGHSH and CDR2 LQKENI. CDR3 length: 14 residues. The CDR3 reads CASSLGQSSYEQYF. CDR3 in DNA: TGTGCCAGCAGCTTAGGACAGAGCTCCTACGAGCAGTACTTC.

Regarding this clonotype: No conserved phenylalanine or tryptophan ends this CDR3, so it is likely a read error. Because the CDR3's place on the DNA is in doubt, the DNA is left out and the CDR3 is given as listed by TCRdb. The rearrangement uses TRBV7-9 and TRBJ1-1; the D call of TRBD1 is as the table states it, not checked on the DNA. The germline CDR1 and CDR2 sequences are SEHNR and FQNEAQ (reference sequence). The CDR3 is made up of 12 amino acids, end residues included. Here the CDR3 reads CASSLLTGAKTL.

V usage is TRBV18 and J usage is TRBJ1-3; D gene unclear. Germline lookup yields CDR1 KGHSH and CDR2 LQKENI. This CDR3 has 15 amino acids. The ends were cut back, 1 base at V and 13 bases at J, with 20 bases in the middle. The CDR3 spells CASSPQSGSSYEIYF. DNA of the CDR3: TGTGCCAGCTCACCACAAAGCGGGTCCTCCTACGAGATATATTTT.

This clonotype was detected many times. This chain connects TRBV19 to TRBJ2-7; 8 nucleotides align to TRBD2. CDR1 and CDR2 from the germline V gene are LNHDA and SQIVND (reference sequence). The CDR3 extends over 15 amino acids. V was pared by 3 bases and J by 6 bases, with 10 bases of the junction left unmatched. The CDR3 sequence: CASSMGAGELGEQYF. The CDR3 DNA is TGTGCCAGTAGTATGGGAGCGGGAGAGTTGGGCGAGCAGTACTTC.